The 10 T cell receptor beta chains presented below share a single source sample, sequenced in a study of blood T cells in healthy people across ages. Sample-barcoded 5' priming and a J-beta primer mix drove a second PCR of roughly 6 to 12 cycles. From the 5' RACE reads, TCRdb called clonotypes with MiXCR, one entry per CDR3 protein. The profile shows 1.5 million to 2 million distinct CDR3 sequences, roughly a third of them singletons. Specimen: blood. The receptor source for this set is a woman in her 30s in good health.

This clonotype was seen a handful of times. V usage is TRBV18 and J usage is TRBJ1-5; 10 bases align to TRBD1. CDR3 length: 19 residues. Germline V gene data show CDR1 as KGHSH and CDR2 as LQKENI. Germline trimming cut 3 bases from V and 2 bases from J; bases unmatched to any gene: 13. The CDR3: CASSPRPGTGDGGNQPQHF. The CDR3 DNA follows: TGTGCCAGCTCACCGCGTCCCGGGACAGGGGACGGGGGCAATCAGCCCCAGCATTTT.

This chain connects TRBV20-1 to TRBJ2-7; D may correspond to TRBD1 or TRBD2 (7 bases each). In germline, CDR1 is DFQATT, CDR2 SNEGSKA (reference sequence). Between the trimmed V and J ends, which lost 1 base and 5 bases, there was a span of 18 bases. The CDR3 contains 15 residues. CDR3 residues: CSARVVQGGRDEQYF. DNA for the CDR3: TGCAGTGCTAGAGTTGTCCAGGGGGGGAGGGACGAGCAGTACTTC.

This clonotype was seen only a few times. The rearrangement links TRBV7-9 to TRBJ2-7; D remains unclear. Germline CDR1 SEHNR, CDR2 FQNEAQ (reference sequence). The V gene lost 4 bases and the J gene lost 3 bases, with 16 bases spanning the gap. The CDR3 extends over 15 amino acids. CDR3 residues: CASSSSDGEVYEQYF. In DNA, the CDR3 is TGTGCCAGCAGCTCATCGGACGGTGAGGTCTACGAGCAGTACTTC.

CDR3 DNA sequence: TGCAGTGCTCGGCTTTCTACTGGGCAGTTCTTC. It is translated as CSARLSTGQFF. This chain links TRBV20-1 with TRBJ2-1; D not resolved. This CDR3 contains 11 residues. The germline V gene has CDR1 DFQATT and CDR2 SNEGSKA (reference sequence). V was clipped by 5 bases and J by 12 bases, with 14 bases between them.

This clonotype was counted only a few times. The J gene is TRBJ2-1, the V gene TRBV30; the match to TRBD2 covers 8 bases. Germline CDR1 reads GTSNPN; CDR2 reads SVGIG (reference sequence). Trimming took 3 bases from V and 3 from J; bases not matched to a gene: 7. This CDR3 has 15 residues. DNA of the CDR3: TGTGCCTGGAGGGTACGTAGCGGGGACTACAATGAGCAGTTCTTC. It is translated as CAWRVRSGDYNEQFF. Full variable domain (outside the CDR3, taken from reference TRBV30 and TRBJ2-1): SQTIHQWPATLVQPVGSPLSLECTVEGTSNPNLYWYRQAAGRGLQLLFYSVGIGQISSEVPQNLSASRPQDRQFILSSKKLLLSDSGFYLCAWRVRSGDYNEQFFGPGTRLTVL.

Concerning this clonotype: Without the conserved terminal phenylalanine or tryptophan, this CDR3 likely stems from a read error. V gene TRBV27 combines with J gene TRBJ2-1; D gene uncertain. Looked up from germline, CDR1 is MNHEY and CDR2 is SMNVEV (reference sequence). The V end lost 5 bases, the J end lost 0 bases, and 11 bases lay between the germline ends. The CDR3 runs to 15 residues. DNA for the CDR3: TGTGCCAGCAGTCGGGCTGGCAGCTCCTACAATGAGCAGTTCTCC. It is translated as CASSRAGSSYNEQFS.

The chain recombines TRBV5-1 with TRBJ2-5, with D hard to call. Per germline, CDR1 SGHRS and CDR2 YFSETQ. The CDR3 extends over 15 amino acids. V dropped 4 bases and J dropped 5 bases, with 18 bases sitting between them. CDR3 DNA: TGCGCCAGCAGCCTTCCTGGGTCCGGTAGGGAGACCCAGTACTTC. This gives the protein CASSLPGSGRETQYF.

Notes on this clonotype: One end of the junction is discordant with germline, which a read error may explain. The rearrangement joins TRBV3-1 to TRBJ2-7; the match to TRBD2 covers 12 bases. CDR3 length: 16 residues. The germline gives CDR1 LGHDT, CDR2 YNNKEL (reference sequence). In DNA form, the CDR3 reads TGTGCCTGCAGCCGTATGACTAGCGGGAGCTCCTACGAGCAGTACTTC. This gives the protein CACSRMTSGSSYEQYF.

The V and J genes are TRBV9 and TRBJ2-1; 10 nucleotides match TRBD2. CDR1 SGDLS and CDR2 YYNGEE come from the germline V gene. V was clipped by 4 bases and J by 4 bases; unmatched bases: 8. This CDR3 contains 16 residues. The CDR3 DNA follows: TGTGCCAGCAGCCCCCAGGGTAGCGGGAGGTACAATGAGCAGTTCTTC. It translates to CASSPQGSGRYNEQFF.

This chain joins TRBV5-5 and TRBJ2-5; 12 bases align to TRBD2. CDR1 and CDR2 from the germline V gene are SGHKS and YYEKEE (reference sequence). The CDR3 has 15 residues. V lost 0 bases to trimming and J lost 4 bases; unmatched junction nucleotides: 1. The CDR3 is CASSLETSGGETQYF. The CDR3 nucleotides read TGTGCCAGCAGCTTGGAGACTAGCGGGGGAGAGACCCAGTACTTC.